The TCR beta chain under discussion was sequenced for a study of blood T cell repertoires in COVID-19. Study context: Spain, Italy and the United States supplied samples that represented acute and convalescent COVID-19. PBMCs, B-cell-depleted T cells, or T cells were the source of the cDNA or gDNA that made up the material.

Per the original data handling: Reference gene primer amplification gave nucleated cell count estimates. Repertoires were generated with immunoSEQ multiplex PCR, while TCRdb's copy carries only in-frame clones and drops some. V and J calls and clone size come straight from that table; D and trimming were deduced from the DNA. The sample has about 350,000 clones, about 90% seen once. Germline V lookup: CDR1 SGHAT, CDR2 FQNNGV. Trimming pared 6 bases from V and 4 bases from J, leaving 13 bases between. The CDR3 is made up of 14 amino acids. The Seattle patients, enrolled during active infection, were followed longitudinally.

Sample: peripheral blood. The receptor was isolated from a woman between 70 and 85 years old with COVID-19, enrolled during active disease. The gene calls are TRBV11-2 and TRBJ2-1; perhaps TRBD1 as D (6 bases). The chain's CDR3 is CASRALGTYNEQFF. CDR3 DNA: TGTGCCAGCAGGGCCTTAGGGACATACAATGAGCAGTTCTTC.